These 9 T cell receptor beta chains originate from one sample sequenced in a study of patients and donors after allogeneic stem cell transplantation. TCRdb re-called the RT-PCR reads with MiXCR, one entry per CDR3 protein. Of 200,000 to 250,000 distinct CDR3 sequences in the sample, 14% were seen once. Sequenced: blood, either unsorted or a sorted T cell fraction (not recorded which). These receptors were collected from a human donor who was either an allogeneic HSCT recipient or a stem cell or donor lymphocyte infusion donor (not recorded which). It is not recorded whose cells these are; they may come from a transplant donor.

This clonotype has ten or more counts. The chain uses TRBV5-1 and TRBJ1-4, with 7 positions matching TRBD1. Germline CDR1 is SGHRS and CDR2 is YFSETQ. The CDR3 is 14 residues long. With V trimmed by 5 bases and J by 5 bases, 6 bases remained unmatched. Here the CDR3 DNA reads TGCGCCAGCAGGACAGGGAGAGGGAATGAAAAACTGTTTTTT. This encodes CASRTGRGNEKLFF.

This clonotype occurred a few times. This chain links TRBV6-2 or TRBV6-3 with TRBJ2-6; D call uncertain. V gave up 6 bases and J gave up 3 bases, with 12 bases separating them. Germline lookup yields CDR1 MNHEY and CDR2 SVGEGT. The CDR3 length is 15 residues. The CDR3 loop reads CASSPPRYGANVLTF. The DNA for the CDR3 is TGTGCCAGCAGCCCCCCGCGGTATGGGGCCAACGTCCTGACTTTC.

Many counts were recorded for this clonotype. V usage is TRBV7-9 and J usage is TRBJ2-1; D remains ambiguous. V was clipped by 5 bases and J by 1 base, with 18 bases between them. The CDR3 sequence is 17 residues long. CDR1 and CDR2 (germline): SEHNR, FQNEAQ (reference sequence). CDR3 sequence (DNA): TGTGCCAGCAGCCCCCCACTCCGCTCCTATTCCTACAATGAGCAGTTCTTC. Its translation is CASSPPLRSYSYNEQFF. The full variable domain, with the rest looked up from reference TRBV7-9 and TRBJ2-1, is DTGVSQNPRHKITKRGQNVTFRCDPISEHNRLYWYRQTLGQGPEFLTYFQNEAQLEKSRLLSDRFSAERPKGSFSTLEIQRTEQGDSAMYLCASSPPLRSYSYNEQFFGPGTRLTVL.

The chain has TRBV6-5 and TRBJ2-4; D perhaps matches TRBD2 (5 bases). From germline, CDR1 is MNHEY and CDR2 SVGAGI. Trimming removed 2 bases at V and 1 base at J, with 15 bases between. There are 17 residues in the CDR3. The DNA for the CDR3 is TGTGCCAGCAGTTACACCGGACTGGGCTCGGCCAAAAACATTCAGTACTTC. This encodes CASSYTGLGSAKNIQYF.

This CDR3 reads CASSLGTGGHEQYF. DNA for the CDR3: TGCGCCAGCAGCCTAGGGACAGGGGGCCACGAGCAGTACTTC. The rearrangement links TRBV4-3 to TRBJ2-7; TRBD1 aligns across 12 bases. CDR1 is LGHNA and CDR2 is YSLEER in the germline V gene. The CDR3 is made up of 14 amino acids. J lost 5 bases, V lost 4 bases, and 3 bases had no gene match.

V and J are TRBV5-1 and TRBJ2-1; 14 nucleotides align to TRBD2. J lost 0 bases, V lost 1 base, and 3 bases had no gene match. Germline CDR1 SGHRS, CDR2 YFSETQ. CDR3 length equals 18 residues. CDR3 loop: CASSLPGTSGSSYNEQFF. The CDR3 DNA sequence: TGCGCCAGCAGCTTGCCGGGGACTAGCGGGAGCTCCTACAATGAGCAGTTCTTC.

This clonotype was picked up many times. This chain connects TRBV12-3 or TRBV12-4 to TRBJ2-3, with unresolved D. The V and J ends lost 2 bases and 2 bases respectively, with 8 bases between them. This CDR3 is built from 14 residues. The CDR3 loop is CASSLSRNTDTQYF. In DNA form, the CDR3 reads TGTGCCAGCAGTTTATCCCGGAACACAGATACGCAGTATTTT.

There are many counts of this clonotype. The rearrangement uses TRBV6-1 and TRBJ1-1; no clear D. Per the germline V gene, CDR1 is MNHNS and CDR2 is SASEGT. This CDR3 spans 11 amino acids. Between the trimmed V and J ends, which lost 4 bases and 2 bases, there was a span of 2 bases. CDR3 amino acids: CASSGNTEAFF. DNA of the CDR3: TGTGCCAGCAGTGGAAACACTGAAGCTTTCTTT.

In its sample, this clonotype was seen many times. This sequence joins TRBV2 and TRBJ1-5; D is uncertain. The germline gives CDR1 SNHLY, CDR2 FYNNEI. V lost 3 bases, J lost 4 bases, and 7 bases lay in between. This CDR3 has 13 amino acids. DNA for the CDR3: TGTGCCAGCAGTGAGACCCGAAATCAGCCCCAGCATTTT. This translates into CASSETRNQPQHF.